One sample yielded the 13 T cell receptor beta chains listed below, sequenced in a study of blood T cell repertoires in COVID-19. Generated by immunoSEQ multiplex PCR, the TCRdb table keeps only in-frame clones and is missing some. The sample lists fewer than 85,000 clones, 85% to 90% occurring once. The sequencing input was peripheral blood. The receptors come from an elderly man with acute or convalescent COVID-19.

This clone has a handful of counts. This rearrangement joins TRBV18 to TRBJ2-3; the match to TRBD2 covers 8 bases. Germline CDR1 and CDR2: KGHSH and LQKENI. The CDR3 runs to 15 residues. Germline trimming cut 3 bases from V and 1 base from J; bases unmatched to any gene: 3. CDR3 in amino acids: CASSPSSGGTDTQYF. DNA of the CDR3: TGTGCCAGCTCACCTAGTAGCGGGGGCACAGATACGCAGTATTTT.

This clone was recorded a few times. The chain employs TRBV2 and TRBJ1-6; D is uncertain. This CDR3 has 12 residues. Germline values: CDR1 SNHLY, CDR2 FYNNEI. The V and J ends lost 5 bases and 10 bases respectively, with 9 bases between them. The CDR3 sequence is CASSYSGSPLHF. Written as DNA, the CDR3 is TGTGCCAGCAGTTATTCGGGATCACCCCTCCACTTT. The variable domain in full, with the rest retrieved from reference TRBV2 and TRBJ1-6, is EPEVTQTPSHQVTQMGQEVILRCVPISNHLYFYWYRQILGQKVEFLVSFYNNEISEKSEIFDDQFSVERPDGSNFTLKIRSTKLEDSAMYFCASSYSGSPLHFGNGTRLTVT.

The chain has TRBV11-2 and TRBJ1-5, with D unresolved. The V end lost 2 bases, the J end lost 1 base, and 9 bases lay between the germline ends. From germline, CDR1 is SGHAT and CDR2 FQNNGV. The CDR3 consists of 15 residues. CDR3 coding DNA: TGTGCCAGCAGCTTATCCCCGGGAAGCAATCAGCCCCAGCATTTT. It yields the protein CASSLSPGSNQPQHF.

This chain joins TRBV27 and TRBJ2-6; 9 positions agree with TRBD2. V lost 8 bases and J lost 2; bases outside the gene matches: 13. This CDR3 comprises 18 residues. Per germline, CDR1 MNHEY and CDR2 SMNVEV (reference sequence). DNA of the CDR3: TGTGCCAGCGGACTCGTAGGTGCTAGCGGGGCTGGGGCCAACGTCCTGACTTTC. Protein sequence: CASGLVGASGAGANVLTF.

The rearrangement joins TRBV5-4 to TRBJ2-1; TRBD1 might be the D (6 bases). Per the germline V gene, CDR1 is SGHNT and CDR2 is YYREEE (reference sequence). The V end was cut by 1 base, the J end by 7 bases, with 18 bases between. This CDR3 spans 16 amino acids. The CDR3 sequence is CASSLQSNREGNEQFF. CDR3 DNA: TGTGCCAGCAGCTTGCAGAGTAACAGGGAAGGAAATGAGCAGTTCTTC. Combining the CDR3 with reference TRBV5-4 and TRBJ2-1 gives the whole variable domain ETGVTQSPTHLIKTRGQQVTLRCSSQSGHNTVSWYQQALGQGPQFIFQYYREEENGRGNFPPRFSGLQFPNYSSELNVNALELDDSALYLCASSLQSNREGNEQFFGPGTRLTVL.

The chain joins TRBV6-1 to TRBJ2-7, with a tentative D call TRBD2 (6 bases). The germline V gene has CDR1 MNHNS and CDR2 SASEGT. V lost 3 bases and J lost 0, with 9 bases in between. This CDR3 spans 14 amino acids. Here the CDR3 reads CASSEGGPSYEQYF. CDR3 coding DNA: TGTGCCAGCAGTGAGGGGGGTCCCTCCTACGAGCAGTACTTC.

This sequence joins TRBV5-1 and TRBJ1-2; TRBD1 agrees at 7 bases. Germline CDR1 SGHRS, CDR2 YFSETQ. The trim removed 0 bases at V and 7 bases at J, leaving 6 bases unmatched. The CDR3 length is 14 residues. CDR3 region: CASSLDTGDIGYTF. The CDR3 nucleotides read TGCGCCAGCAGCTTGGATACAGGGGATATTGGCTACACCTTC.

DNA of the CDR3: TGTGCCAGCAGTTACCGCGGGATTGGGGGTCAGCCCCAGCATTTT. Encoded protein: CASSYRGIGGQPQHF. This chain connects TRBV6-5 to TRBJ1-5; the D gene is possibly TRBD1 (5 bases). CDR1 and CDR2 from the germline V gene are MNHEY and SVGAGI. The CDR3 is made up of 15 amino acids. Trimming took 2 bases from V and 6 from J, leaving 14 bases between them.

There are a few counts of this clone. V usage is TRBV6-5 and J usage is TRBJ1-5, with D perhaps TRBD1 (6 bases). CDR3 size: 16 residues. V dropped 4 bases and J dropped 0 bases, with 13 bases sitting between them. CDR1 MNHEY and CDR2 SVGAGI come from the germline V gene. CDR3 in DNA: TGTGCCAGCAGTTCACGGACAGAAGATAGCAATCAGCCCCAGCATTTT. Residues: CASSSRTEDSNQPQHF.

The chain is built from TRBV11-2 and TRBJ2-1; TRBD2 agrees at 11 bases. Trimming removed 1 base from V and 5 bases from J; junction bases left unmatched: 7. CDR3 length: 17 amino acids. CDR1 and CDR2 (germline): SGHAT, FQNNGV. In nucleotides, the CDR3 is TGTGCCAGCAGCTTAGTTAGCGGGGGGGTTCGGCACAATGAGCAGTTCTTC. It codes for CASSLVSGGVRHNEQFF. Together with reference TRBV11-2 and TRBJ2-1, the CDR3 gives the full variable domain: EAGVAQSPRYKIIEKRQSVAFWCNPISGHATLYWYQQILGQGPKLLIQFQNNGVVDDSQLPKDRFSAERLKGVDSTLKIQPAKLEDSAVYLCASSLVSGGVRHNEQFFGPGTRLTVL.

V usage is TRBV5-1 and J usage is TRBJ1-3; 9 positions match TRBD1. Unmatched junction bases numbered 5, after V lost 2 bases and J lost 2 bases. Germline CDR1 and CDR2: SGHRS and YFSETQ. The CDR3 is 16 amino acids. The DNA for the CDR3 is TGCGCCAGCAGCTTCACAGGGGGCGCAGCTGGAAACACCATATATTTT. Encoded protein: CASSFTGGAAGNTIYF.

The CDR3 reads CASSLEDTGELFF. The CDR3 nucleotides are TGTGCCAGCAGCTTGGAGGATACCGGGGAGCTGTTTTTT. V and J are TRBV7-3 and TRBJ2-2; possible D gene TRBD2, 5 bases. The CDR3 is made up of 13 amino acids. Trimming removed 3 bases at V and 5 bases at J, with 7 bases between. CDR1 and CDR2 (germline): SGHTA, FQGTGA.

The V gene is TRBV27, the J gene TRBJ2-5; 9 bases agree with TRBD2. With 1 base clipped from V and 5 bases from J, the junction kept 17 bases outside the gene matches. The CDR3 runs to 19 residues. Germline V lookup: CDR1 MNHEY, CDR2 SMNVEV (reference sequence). The CDR3: CASSLYRGVAGVFWETQYF. The DNA of the CDR3 is TGTGCCAGCAGTTTATATCGGGGAGTAGCGGGAGTTTTTTGGGAGACCCAGTACTTC.